This record covers a single T cell receptor beta chain. The antigen remains unidentified. This record belongs to a study of neurological immune-mediated disorders. Whole-study results and caveats: CDR3 amino acid sequences of expanded clones were not shared across subjects, a result suggesting private repertoires in all groups.

As for the cDNA, it was generated by 5'RACE with 10-nucleotide random UMIs. TCRdb passed the 5' RACE reads through MiXCR, listing each CDR3 protein once. This table holds about 28,000 distinct CDR3 sequences, more than 6.5% found once. Germline CDR1 reads SGHNT; CDR2 reads YYREEE (reference sequence). V lost 7 bases and J lost 4; bases outside the gene matches: 10. CDR3 size: 14 residues. This clonotype was obtained from a woman in her forties or fifties in good health. Sequenced: PBMCs. This chain links TRBV5-4 with TRBJ2-7, with 8 bases that match TRBD2. The DNA of the CDR3 is TGTGCCAGCCCCACCGGGACTAGTGTTTACGAGCAGTACTTC. Translation: CASPTGTSVYEQYF.